This entry concerns a single TCR beta chain. Antigen unknown. Assay used: immunoSEQ multiplex PCR; TCRdb lists only in-frame clones, some missing. The table lists roughly 96,000 clones, around 43% of them singletons, with less than 15% in the top ten. The sample comes from a study of shared clonotypes between healthy human individuals. Study-level points and caveats: Clonotype sharing among the donors was expected to vary with sequencing depth.

For genomic DNA, unsorted samples relied on roughly 100 million PBMCs. CDR1 and CDR2 (germline): GTSNPN, SVGIG (reference sequence). The CDR3 totals 15 residues. V lost 0 bases, J lost 3 bases, and 15 bases lay in between. Material: PBMCs. V usage is TRBV30 and J usage is TRBJ2-7; D is unclear. The sequence was obtained from a woman aged 40 to 50 in good health. Some clones in this sample may be carry-over from other donors' samples. Written as DNA, the CDR3 is TGTGCCTGGAGTGTACTCGGTCTGGCTCGCTACGAGCAGTACTTC. This sequence encodes CAWSVLGLARYEQYF.